This TCR beta chain was sequenced for a study of blood T cell repertoires in COVID-19. V shed 5 bases and J 3 bases; nucleotides not matched to a gene: 7. The V gene's germline CDR1 is SGHTA and CDR2 FQGNSA. This CDR3 comprises 15 residues. Assay: immunoSEQ multiplex PCR; the TCRdb copy retains only in-frame clones and omits some. The sample contains 290,000 or so clones, around nine tenths of which appear only once. The sample was peripheral blood. This clonotype originated in a man between 70 and 80 years old with acute or convalescent COVID-19. This chain connects TRBV7-2 to TRBJ2-3; 8 nucleotides match TRBD2. The CDR3 DNA sequence: TGTGCCAGCAGCACTAGCGGTCTAGTTACAGATACGCAGTATTTT. This codes for CASSTSGLVTDTQYF.